This paragraph reports one T cell receptor (beta chain). Germline-derived CDR1 and CDR2 are DFQATT and SNEGSKA (reference sequence). The ends were cut back, 0 bases at V and 0 bases at J, with 6 bases in the middle. The CDR3 runs to 14 residues. The TCRbeta library incorporated unique molecular identifiers. TCRdb recomputed calls from the PCR reads with MiXCR, one row per CDR3 protein. The profile covers approximately 500,000 distinct CDR3 sequences, with roughly 27% appearing a single time and 35% to 40% taken by the ten largest. The data are from a study of T-cell reconstitution after alpha-beta-depleted transplantation in children.

The source material was PBMCs, sampled before TCRalphabeta/CD19-depleted stem cell transplant. This chain links TRBV20-1 with TRBJ1-5; perhaps TRBD1 as D (5 bases). This receptor was taken from a boy less than two years old with Wiskott-Aldrich syndrome, due to receive a stem cell transplant. Written as DNA, the CDR3 is TGCAGTGCTAGAGAGGGGCCTAGCAATCAGCCCCAGCATTTT. As protein: CSAREGPSNQPQHF.